The 7 T cell receptor beta chains below come from one sample, sequenced in a study of blood T cell repertoires in COVID-19. Repertoires were generated with immunoSEQ multiplex PCR, while TCRdb's copy carries only in-frame clones and drops some. The sample shows around 230,000 clones, around 78% of them seen only once. Input material: peripheral blood. The receptors derive from a woman in her 70s with active or convalescent COVID-19.

This sequence joins TRBV7-8 and TRBJ1-5; tentative D call: TRBD1 (5 bases). Deletions cut 5 bases from V and 5 bases from J, with 16 bases between. The CDR3 is 15 residues long. Germline CDR1 reads SGHVS; CDR2 reads FQNEAQ. Written as DNA, the CDR3 is TGTGCCAGCAGCCCTAGGGACTGGGGGGATCAGCCCCAGCATTTT. Translation gives CASSPRDWGDQPQHF.

The J gene is TRBJ2-7, the V gene TRBV18; the match to TRBD1 covers 7 bases. CDR1 KGHSH and CDR2 LQKENI come from the germline V gene. CDR3 size: 15 residues. V gave up 6 bases and J gave up 5 bases; unmatched junction bases: 13. CDR3 in amino acids: CASSPGETGSNEQYF. CDR3 nucleotides: TGTGCCAGCTCCCCTGGGGAGACAGGGTCCAACGAGCAGTACTTC. Full variable domain (rest looked up from reference TRBV18 and TRBJ2-7): NAGVMQNPRHLVRRRGQEARLRCSPMKGHSHVYWYRQLPEEGLKFMVYLQKENIIDESGMPKERFSAEFPKEGPSILRIQQVVRGDSAAYFCASSPGETGSNEQYFGPGTRLTVT.

This chain connects TRBV7-2 to TRBJ2-1, with D tentatively TRBD1 (6 bases). The V gene lost 3 bases and the J gene lost 7 bases, with 22 bases spanning the gap. The CDR3 is 17 amino acids. Looked up from germline, CDR1 is SGHTA and CDR2 is FQGNSA. The CDR3 DNA is TGTGCCAGCAGCTTGGGTGGGGCAGGGGCCGTCCAGAATGAGCAGTTCTTC. It encodes CASSLGGAGAVQNEQFF.

The rearrangement links TRBV4-1 to TRBJ1-5, with 8 bases matching TRBD1. CDR1 is MGHRA, CDR2 YSYEKL, per germline. The trim removed 0 bases at V and 6 bases at J, leaving 4 bases unmatched. This CDR3 has 15 residues. CDR3 loop: CASSQDGQGGQPQHF. The CDR3 DNA reads as TGCGCCAGCAGCCAAGACGGACAGGGCGGTCAGCCCCAGCATTTT.

The rearrangement links TRBV30 to TRBJ2-7; no clear D gene. The CDR3 runs to 12 residues. Trimming removed 2 bases from V and 2 bases from J, with 7 bases in between. Germline-derived CDR1 and CDR2 are GTSNPN and SVGIG (reference sequence). CDR3 protein: CAWSLGPYEQYF. The DNA of the CDR3 is TGTGCCTGGAGTCTAGGCCCCTACGAGCAGTACTTC. Based on the CDR3 plus reference TRBV30 and TRBJ2-7, the full variable domain is SQTIHQWPATLVQPVGSPLSLECTVEGTSNPNLYWYRQAAGRGLQLLFYSVGIGQISSEVPQNLSASRPQDRQFILSSKKLLLSDSGFYLCAWSLGPYEQYFGPGTRLTVT.

The CDR3 loop reads CASRSSAGGGQPQHF. CDR3 sequence (DNA): TGTGCCAGTAGGAGTAGTGCAGGGGGTGGTCAGCCCCAGCATTTT. The chain has TRBV19 and TRBJ1-5; 7 bases match TRBD1. This CDR3 contains 15 residues. Trimming cost V 6 bases and J 6 bases; bases outside gene matches: 11. Germline CDR1 LNHDA, CDR2 SQIVND (reference sequence).

The chain couples TRBV10-3 to TRBJ2-5; the match to TRBD1 covers 9 bases. With V trimmed by 5 bases and J by 7 bases, 5 bases remained unmatched. Germline CDR1 ENHRY, CDR2 SYGVKD. This CDR3 comprises 13 residues. The chain's CDR3 is CAISRDRVGTQYF. CDR3 nucleotide sequence: TGTGCCATCAGTCGGGACAGGGTGGGGACCCAGTACTTC.